The rows below give T cell receptor beta chains drawn from one sample of a study of control samples from healthy donors and cancer patients. Measured with immunoSEQ multiplex PCR; TCRdb has only the in-frame clones, and not every one. The table has about 94,000 clones, 90% seen once. The sample comprised blood. These receptors all stem from a woman between 18 and 30 years old in good health. Each CDR3 is given without its conserved first and last residue. Expanded clones get a size class; other rows say once, few or many, or leave the size out.

>TRBJ2-5|NA|TRBV2
ASSEAKQGAETQY
>TRBJ1-5|once|TRBV19
ASSNLHAGGGKPGNQPQH
>TRBJ1-6|NA|TRBV6-5
ASSSGAPDSPLH
>TRBJ1-2|NA|TRBV3-1/TRBV3-2
ASSLDPGSGGYT
>TRBJ2-7|NA|TRBV10-3
AISPLQGGYEQY
>TRBJ1-1|NA|TRBV5-1
ASSLDTANTEAF
>TRBJ1-2|NA|TRBV6-4
ASRDGTGKSFLDGYT
>TRBJ1-2|NA|TRBV7-8
ASSLGPKPKSGYGYT
>TRBJ1-2|NA|TRBV2
ASSDRGFQGYT
>TRBJ1-5|NA|TRBV3-1/TRBV3-2
ASSQDVAQPQH
>TRBJ2-7|NA|TRBV27
ASSPLGQHYEQY
>TRBJ1-3|NA|TRBV6-5
ASSYGSGAGNTIY
>TRBJ1-3|few|TRBV7-9
AIPEHGVGNTIY
>TRBJ2-4|NA|TRBV12-5
ASAGTGGNIQY
>TRBJ2-2|NA|TRBV6-1
ASSDPGQANTGELF
>TRBJ1-3|NA|TRBV5-1
ASSLGTDGNTIY
>TRBJ1-2|NA|TRBV29-1
SVEGLNGYT
>TRBJ2-2|NA|TRBV5-1
ASSRQEVNTGELF
>TRBJ2-2|NA|TRBV9
ASSAYTSEYTGELF
>TRBJ2-2|NA|TRBV25-1
ASFRENTGELF
>TRBJ2-3|NA|TRBV4-2
ASSPGTPEWSTDTQY
>TRBJ1-2|NA|TRBV13
ASSLGGNGYT
>TRBJ1-4|NA|TRBV19
ASRDRATNEKLF
>TRBJ1-1|NA|TRBV3-1/TRBV3-2
ASSLAVNWDTEAF
>TRBJ1-5|NA|TRBV19
ASSVHSNQPQH
>TRBJ1-1|once|TRBV10-3
AISEPTHRDTEAF
>TRBJ2-5|NA|TRBV18
ASSLILEETQY
>TRBJ2-1|NA|TRBV3-1/TRBV3-2
ASSQDPDYEFNEQF
>TRBJ1-3|NA|TRBV19
ASSIRDNRVGNTIY
>TRBJ2-2|few|TRBV7-9
ASSLAVLRTGELF
>TRBJ1-2|NA|TRBV3-1/TRBV3-2
ASSYLSKGGGYT
>TRBJ1-3|NA|TRBV3-1/TRBV3-2
ASSQEFRNTIY
>TRBJ2-7|once|TRBV5-4
ASSLEGGTYEQY
>TRBJ1-2|NA|TRBV7-9
ASTWRANYGYT
>TRBJ2-7|NA|TRBV7-8
ASSLSTGNEQY
>TRBJ2-1|NA|TRBV6-6
ASNSGTGSDEQF
>TRBJ1-6|NA|TRBV19
ASRTDSLKNSPLH
>TRBJ1-1|NA|TRBV27
ASTGPNTEAF
>TRBJ2-2|NA|TRBV4-1
ASSQQGPANTGELF
>TRBJ2-1|NA|TRBV12-5
ASGLIIGQINNEQF
>TRBJ2-1|NA|TRBV4-1
ASSQNRDRVYNEQF
>TRBJ2-2|once|TRBV4-1
ASSHRTSSPGAGELF
>TRBJ1-1|NA|TRBV23-1
ASSQPLNRGPEAF
>TRBJ2-7|NA|TRBV5-5
ASSLVGGSYEQY
>TRBJ2-1|NA|TRBV6-5
ASSYDPGVGEQF
>TRBJ1-1|NA|TRBV9
ASSSTANTEAF
>TRBJ1-1|NA|TRBV7-9
ASSSRSGLTEAF
>TRBJ1-6|NA|TRBV7-6
ASSLAAGQNSPLH
>TRBJ1-2|NA|TRBV5-1
ASSPLSGQGNYGYT
>TRBJ2-2|NA|TRBV29-1
SVVIPETGELF
>TRBJ1-3|NA|TRBV18
ASSPTAGNTIY
>TRBJ2-2|NA|TRBV6-4
ASSRTPSANTGELF
>TRBJ1-3|NA|TRBV3-1/TRBV3-2
ASTLDGGSGNTIY
>TRBJ1-5|NA|TRBV2
ASSATGVGPQH
>TRBJ2-5|NA|TRBV7-9
ASSLRRQETQY